Following are 7 T cell receptor beta chains from one sample sequenced in a study of blood T cell repertoires in COVID-19. Sequenced by immunoSEQ multiplex PCR; TCRdb stores in-frame clones only, minus some. The table records 200,000 to 250,000 clones, roughly 87% of them present only once. The sample was PBMCs or T cells enriched from blood (not recorded which). The receptors were gathered from a woman aged 25 to 39 with acute COVID-19.

The chain combines TRBV5-1 with TRBJ2-3; no firm D call. This CDR3 is 15 amino acids long. V dropped 3 bases and J dropped 1 base, with 12 bases sitting between them. Looked up from germline, CDR1 is SGHRS and CDR2 is YFSETQ. For the CDR3, the DNA is TGCGCCAGCAGCTCCGATCGTCGCGGCACAGATACGCAGTATTTT. Translating gives CASSSDRRGTDTQYF. Based on the CDR3 plus reference TRBV5-1 and TRBJ2-3, the full variable domain is KAGVTQTPRYLIKTRGQQVTLSCSPISGHRSVSWYQQTPGQGLQFLFEYFSETQRNKGNFPGRFSGRQFSNSRSEMNVSTLELGDSALYLCASSSDRRGTDTQYFGPGTRLTVL.

The chain links TRBV27 to TRBJ2-5, with D tentatively TRBD1 (5 bases). The CDR3 runs to 15 residues. V was trimmed by 6 bases and J by 1 base, leaving 15 bases between them. Germline CDR1 reads MNHEY; CDR2 reads SMNVEV (reference sequence). DNA for the CDR3: TGTGCCAGCAGCCAGTTTGGGGCACCCCAAGAGACCCAGTACTTC. It is translated as CASSQFGAPQETQYF.

The V call is TRBV14, the J call TRBJ1-3; D not certain. The CDR3 has 18 residues. V was cut by 0 bases and J by 0 bases, with 15 bases left in between. CDR1 is SGHDN, CDR2 FVKESK, per germline. The CDR3: CASSQDPGTMNSGNTIYF. Here the CDR3 DNA reads TGTGCCAGCAGCCAAGATCCAGGCACGATGAACTCTGGAAACACCATATATTTT. Drawing the rest from reference TRBV14 and TRBJ1-3, the complete variable domain is EAGVTQFPSHSVIEKGQTVTLRCDPISGHDNLYWYRRVMGKEIKFLLHFVKESKQDESGMPNNRFLAERTGGTYSTLKVQPAELEDSGVYFCASSQDPGTMNSGNTIYFGEGSWLTVV.

The V call is TRBV7-2, the J call TRBJ2-1, with unresolved D. The V end was cut by 7 bases, the J end by 4 bases, with 8 bases between. The CDR3 loop spans 12 amino acids. Germline CDR1 is SGHTA and CDR2 is FQGNSA. The CDR3, as DNA: TGTGCCAGCACTGTACAGTACAATGAGCAGTTCTTC. Translation gives CASTVQYNEQFF. The entire variable domain, with the rest obtained from reference TRBV7-2 and TRBJ2-1, is as follows: GAGVSQSPSNKVTEKGKDVELRCDPISGHTALYWYRQSLGQGLEFLIYFQGNSAPDKSGLPSDRFSAERTGGSVSTLTIQRTQQEDSAVYLCASTVQYNEQFFGPGTRLTVL.

The chain joins TRBV5-4 to TRBJ2-3, with 12 bases fitting TRBD2. The germline V gene has CDR1 SGHNT and CDR2 YYREEE (reference sequence). This CDR3 has 15 amino acids. V gave up 4 bases and J gave up 7 bases; unmatched junction bases: 7. As DNA, the CDR3 is TGTGCCAGCAGCCGGACTAGCGGGGAGGGAAATACGCAGTATTTT. Translated: CASSRTSGEGNTQYF. The whole variable domain, filled in from reference TRBV5-4 and TRBJ2-3, reads ETGVTQSPTHLIKTRGQQVTLRCSSQSGHNTVSWYQQALGQGPQFIFQYYREEENGRGNFPPRFSGLQFPNYSSELNVNALELDDSALYLCASSRTSGEGNTQYFGPGTRLTVL.

V and J are TRBV5-1 and TRBJ2-2, with 10 bases aligning to TRBD2. CDR3 length: 16 amino acids. Germline lookup yields CDR1 SGHRS and CDR2 YFSETQ. Trimming removed 0 bases from V and 4 bases from J; junction bases left unmatched: 3. CDR3 in amino acids: CASSLEVAGGTGELFF. CDR3 in DNA: TGCGCCAGCAGCTTGGAAGTAGCGGGGGGCACCGGGGAGCTGTTTTTT. Together with reference TRBV5-1 and TRBJ2-2, the CDR3 gives the full variable domain: KAGVTQTPRYLIKTRGQQVTLSCSPISGHRSVSWYQQTPGQGLQFLFEYFSETQRNKGNFPGRFSGRQFSNSRSEMNVSTLELGDSALYLCASSLEVAGGTGELFFGEGSRLTVL.

The chain's CDR3 is CASSLGQGWEKLFF. For the CDR3, the DNA is TGTGCCAGCAGTTTAGGACAGGGTTGGGAAAAACTGTTTTTT. The chain recombines TRBV28 with TRBJ1-4, with 8 nucleotides matching TRBD1. Germline CDR1 and CDR2: MDHEN and SYDVKM. The CDR3 length is 14 residues. V dropped 2 bases and J dropped 8; count of bases not matched to a gene: 4.